This T cell receptor beta chain was captured by sequencing in a study of T cell responses to AZD1222 COVID-19 vaccine (dated by TCRdb to the early 2020s). At the level of the whole study: AZD1222 recipients given second doses at about 4 weeks or at about 12 weeks were pooled, since spike-specific TCR depth and breadth were not found to differ between the two schedules. A total of just over 230 trial participants underwent TCR sequencing, of whom around 210 had received two doses of AZD1222 and roughly 26 had received two doses of the MenACWY control vaccine. Trial participants were enrolled into age subgroups of 18-55, 56-69 and 70-plus years, which contained 148, 28 and 57 TCR-sequenced participants, respectively. What the research found in general, with its limitations: Because no day 14 peak-response samples were available, repertoires were characterized only after the peak T cell response. After two AZD1222 doses, spike-specific TCR breadth and depth were significantly higher than at day 0 and than in MenACWY recipients. CD4 TCRs associated with the vaccine covered the entire spike protein, and the dominant responses were in regions 160-218 and 743-854. Conclusions about previously exposed vaccinees were limited because only a handful of AZD1222 recipients were SARS-CoV-2 seropositive at baseline. Participants were mostly white British and included more females than males, and it was suggested by the authors that clonal diversity may have been underestimated. The 56-69-year group was small, and its depth increase did not reach significance, likely because of low power. Reportedly, almost half of the unique spike-specific TCRs recognized epitopes lying outside the regions that are mutated in the B.1.351 and B.1.1.7 variants.

The CDR3 regions of human TCRbeta chains were subjected to immunosequencing. The study's own analysis went as follows. Repertoire TCRs were matched against a reference library of SARS-CoV-2-specific TCRs generated with the MIRA antigen-specificity platform. Breadth was defined as the fraction of unique TCRs that were SARS-CoV-2-associated, and depth was defined as the fraction of total T cells that were SARS-CoV-2-associated. Using the MIRA data, each spike-specific TCR was mapped to the spike region that the TCR reacts to and placed in a CD4 or CD8 class. Log10-transformed breadth and depth values were compared by one-way ANOVA with Sidak's multiple comparisons tests. As stored in TCRdb, this immuneACCESS dataset retains in-frame rearrangements with V and J assigned. A fraction of the clones does not appear; measured against another copy, unresolved V genes explain less than half of the discrepancy, and the remainder lacks a known reason. The D gene and trimming were derived from the DNA, and the V and J assignments and clone size from that table. In this sample the table shows tens of thousands of clones, 65% to 85% of which occur a single time. The leading ten clones occupy about 20% of the sample.

Trimming leaves V shorter by 5 bases and J shorter by 1 base, with the junction holding 6 bases beyond the gene matches. According to the germline V gene, CDR1 reads SNHLY and CDR2 reads FYNNEI. The CDR3 measures 15 amino acids from cysteine to phenylalanine. The retained sequence is limited to the CDR3, 45 bases, with the frame set at the first base. On this clone itself: This clone's antigen is unknown. Per-base quality was not reported, and no clone a single base away is much larger than it.

The time point tag for this specimen amounts to: baseline before first vaccination. Vaccinee samples came from UK trials COV001 and COV002, including a single-blind randomized controlled phase 2/3 trial of AZD1222 (ChAdOx1 nCoV-19) in healthy adults. Trial participant PBMC samples were collected at day 0 and day 28 after the second dose for TCRbeta chain sequencing. The sequence links TRBV2 to TRBJ2-5; the junction holds 8 bases that match TRBD1. Sequences were derived from peripheral blood, sampled on day 0 of AZD1222 vaccination. The sequence derives from an adult in good health. The DNA reads as follows: TGTGCCAGCAGTTTACAGGGGGGAGCCCAAGAGACCCAGTACTTC. This is translated as CASSLQGGAQETQYF. The reference TRBV2 and TRBJ2-5 proteins fill in what lies around the CDR3, so the full variable domain reads EPEVTQTPSHQVTQMGQEVILRCVPISNHLYFYWYRQILGQKVEFLVSFYNNEISEKSEIFDDQFSVERPDGSNFTLKIRSTKLEDSAMYFCASSLQGGAQETQYFGPGTRLLVL.